The clone carrying this TCR beta chain was seen once. Its antigen is unidentified. Vbeta (60) and Jbeta (13) primers were used in the PCR. Clones were sequenced by immunoSEQ multiplex PCR, and TCRdb holds only the in-frame ones, with some missing. Of around 140,000 clones detected, over 80% appear once; the ten largest clones hold less than 3.5%. The data are from a study of cytomegalovirus exposure and HLA in healthy donors. The study's findings and limits: A classifier reportedly called cytomegalovirus status with high sensitivity and specificity.

The junction had 2 bases not matched to a gene; V was cut back by 5 bases and J by 3 bases. The CDR3 runs 14 residues. CDR1 and CDR2 from the germline V gene are SGHTA and FQGNSA. V gene TRBV7-2 combines with J gene TRBJ2-7; 12 bases are a match to TRBD2. Sequenced sample: PBMCs. This TCR was sampled from a woman between 25 and 40 years old in good health and CMV-seronegative. The CDR3 DNA reads TGTGCCAGCAGCGCGACTAGCGGGAGCTACGAGCAGTACTTC. Translating it yields CASSATSGSYEQYF. Complete variable domain (other parts from reference TRBV7-2 and TRBJ2-7): GAGVSQSPSNKVTEKGKDVELRCDPISGHTALYWYRQSLGQGLEFLIYFQGNSAPDKSGLPSDRFSAERTGGSVSTLTIQRTQQEDSAVYLCASSATSGSYEQYFGPGTRLTVT.